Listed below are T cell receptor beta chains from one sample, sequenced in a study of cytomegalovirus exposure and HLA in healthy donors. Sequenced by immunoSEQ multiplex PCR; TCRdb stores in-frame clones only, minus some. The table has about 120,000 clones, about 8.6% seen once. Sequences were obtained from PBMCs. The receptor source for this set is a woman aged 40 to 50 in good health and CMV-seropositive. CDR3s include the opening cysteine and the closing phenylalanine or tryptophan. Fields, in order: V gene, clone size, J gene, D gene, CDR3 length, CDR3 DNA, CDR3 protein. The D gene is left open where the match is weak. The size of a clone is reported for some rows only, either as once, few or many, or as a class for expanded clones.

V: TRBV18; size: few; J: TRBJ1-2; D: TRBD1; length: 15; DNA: TGTGCCAGCTCAGGACAGGGGACTACTAACTATGGCTACACCTTC; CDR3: CASSGQGTTNYGYTF
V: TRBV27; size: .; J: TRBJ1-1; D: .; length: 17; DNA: TGTGCCAGCAGTTTCTCGTTCCCAGGGATCGGTGACACTGAAGCTTTCTTT; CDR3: CASSFSFPGIGDTEAFF
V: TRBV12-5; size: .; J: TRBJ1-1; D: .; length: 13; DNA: TGTGCTAGTGGTTTGAGAGAGAACACTGAAGCTTTCTTT; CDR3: CASGLRENTEAFF
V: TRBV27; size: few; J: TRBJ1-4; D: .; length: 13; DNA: TGTGCCGGCAGGGGCAGTTTTAATGAAAAACTGTTTTTT; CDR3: CAGRGSFNEKLFF
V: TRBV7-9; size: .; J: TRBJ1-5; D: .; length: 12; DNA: TGTGCCAGCGCGGGGAATAATCAGGCCCAGCATTTT; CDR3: CASAGNNQAQHF
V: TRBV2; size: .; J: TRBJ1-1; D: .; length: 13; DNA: TGTGCCAGCAGTATACAGGGAAACACTGAAGCTTTCTTT; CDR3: CASSIQGNTEAFF
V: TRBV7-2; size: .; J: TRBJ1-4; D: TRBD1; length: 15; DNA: TGTGCCAGCAGCTTAGCGACAGGGGTAAATGAAAAACTGTTTTTT; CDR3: CASSLATGVNEKLFF
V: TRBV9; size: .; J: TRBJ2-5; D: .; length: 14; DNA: TGTGCCAGCAGCGTAGGTGGCAGAGGGGAGACCCAGTACTTC; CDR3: CASSVGGRGETQYF
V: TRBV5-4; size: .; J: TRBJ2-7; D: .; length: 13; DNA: TGTGCCAGCAGCCAGGCCAGGGTGGGAGAGCAGTACTTC; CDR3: CASSQARVGEQYF
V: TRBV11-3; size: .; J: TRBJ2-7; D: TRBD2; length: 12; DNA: TGTGCCAGCAGCCCGACGGGGGGCGAGCAGTACTTC; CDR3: CASSPTGGEQYF
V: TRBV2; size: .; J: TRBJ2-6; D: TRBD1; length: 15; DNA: TGTGCCAGCAGCGACAGGGGTTCCGGGGCCAACGTCCTGACTTTC; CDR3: CASSDRGSGANVLTF
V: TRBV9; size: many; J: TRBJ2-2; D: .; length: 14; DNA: TGTGCCAGCAGCCCCGGGAGCTACACCGGGGAGCTGTTTTTT; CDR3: CASSPGSYTGELFF
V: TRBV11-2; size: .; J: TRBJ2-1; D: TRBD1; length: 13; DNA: TGTGCCAGCAGTCCGACAGGGGGTAATGAGCAGTTCTTC; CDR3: CASSPTGGNEQFF
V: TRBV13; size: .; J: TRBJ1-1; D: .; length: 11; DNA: TGTGCCAGCAGCTTTGGCGGTGAAGCTTTCTTT; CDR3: CASSFGGEAFF
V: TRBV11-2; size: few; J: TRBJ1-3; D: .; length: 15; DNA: TGTGCCAGCAGCCCGACAGACTCCTCTGGAAACACCATATATTTT; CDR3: CASSPTDSSGNTIYF
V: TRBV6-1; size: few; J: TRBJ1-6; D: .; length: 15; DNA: TGTGCCAGCAGCGCCGAGGGAGGGGGTAATTCACCCCTCCACTTT; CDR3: CASSAEGGGNSPLHF
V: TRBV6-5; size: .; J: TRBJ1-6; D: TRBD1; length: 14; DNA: TGTGCCAGCAGGACCGGGACAGGGGATTCACCCCTCCACTTT; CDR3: CASRTGTGDSPLHF
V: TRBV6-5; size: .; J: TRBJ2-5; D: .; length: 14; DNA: TGTGCCAGCAGACCAGACAGGTTGCAGGAGACCCAGTACTTC; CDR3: CASRPDRLQETQYF
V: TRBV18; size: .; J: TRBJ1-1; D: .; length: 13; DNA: TGTGCCAGCTCATCGGAGCAGAACACTGAAGCTTTCTTT; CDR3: CASSSEQNTEAFF
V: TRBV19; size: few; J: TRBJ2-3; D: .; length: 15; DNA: TGTGCCAGTACTACCGGGGAGTCAAGACGTGGTACGCAGTATTTT; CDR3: CASTTGESRRGTQYF
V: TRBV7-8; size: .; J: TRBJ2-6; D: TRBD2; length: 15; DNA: TGTGCCAGCAGCCAGGGACTATCTGGGGCCAACGTCCTGACTTTC; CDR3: CASSQGLSGANVLTF
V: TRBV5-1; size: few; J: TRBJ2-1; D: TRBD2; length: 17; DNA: TGCGCCAGCAGCCCCCGGGGTAGCGGGGGGGCCTACAATGAGCAGTTCTTC; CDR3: CASSPRGSGGAYNEQFF
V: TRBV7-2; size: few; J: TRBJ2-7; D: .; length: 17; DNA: TGTGCCAGCAGCTTAAAGGGACAAGGACGATTCTCCTACGAGCAGTACTTC; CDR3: CASSLKGQGRFSYEQYF
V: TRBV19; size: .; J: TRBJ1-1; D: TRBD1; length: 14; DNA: TGTGCCAGTAGTGAAATGGGACAGGGCATCACAGCTTTCTTT; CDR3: CASSEMGQGITAFF
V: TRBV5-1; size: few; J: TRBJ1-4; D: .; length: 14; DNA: TGCGCCAGCAGCTTGAACAGGGATAATGAAAAACTGTTTTTT; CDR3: CASSLNRDNEKLFF
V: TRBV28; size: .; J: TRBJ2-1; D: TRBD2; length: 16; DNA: TGTGCCAGCAGTTCTCCTAGCGGGGGGGCCGGAAATGAGCAGTTCTTC; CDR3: CASSSPSGGAGNEQFF
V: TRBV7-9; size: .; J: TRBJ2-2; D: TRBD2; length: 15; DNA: TGTGCCAGCAGCTGGGCGGGGGTCTCCACCGGGGAGCTGTTTTTT; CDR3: CASSWAGVSTGELFF
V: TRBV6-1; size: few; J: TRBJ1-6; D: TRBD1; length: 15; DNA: TGTGCCAGCGCTCCCGTGGGACAGGGTAGTTCACCCCTCCACTTT; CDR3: CASAPVGQGSSPLHF
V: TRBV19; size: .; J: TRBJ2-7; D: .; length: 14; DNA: TGTGCCAGTAGTCTTTCCAGGACAGCCTACGAGCAGTACTTC; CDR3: CASSLSRTAYEQYF
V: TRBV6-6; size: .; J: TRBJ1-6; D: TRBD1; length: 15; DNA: TGTGCCGGCGGAAAGACAGGGTTCGCCCTTTCACCCCTCCACTTT; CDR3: CAGGKTGFALSPLHF
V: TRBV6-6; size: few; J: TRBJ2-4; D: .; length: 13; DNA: TGTGCCGTAGGGGGGGCAGCCAAAAACATTCAGTACTTC; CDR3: CAVGGAAKNIQYF
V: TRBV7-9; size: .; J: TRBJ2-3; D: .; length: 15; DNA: TGTGCCAGCAGCTTAGGGGGCTTCCGCACAGATACGCAGTATTTT; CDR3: CASSLGGFRTDTQYF
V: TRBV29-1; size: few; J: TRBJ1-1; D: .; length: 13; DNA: TGCAGCGTGGCAGACAGGATGAACACTGAAGCTTTCTTT; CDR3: CSVADRMNTEAFF
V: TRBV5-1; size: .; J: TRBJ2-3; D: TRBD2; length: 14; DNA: TGCGCCAGCAGCTTCGCGGGGAGGGCAGATACGCAGTATTTT; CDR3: CASSFAGRADTQYF
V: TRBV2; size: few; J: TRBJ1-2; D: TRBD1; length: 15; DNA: TGTGCCAGCAGGGGAGGACAGGGGAGTAACTATGGCTACACCTTC; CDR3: CASRGGQGSNYGYTF
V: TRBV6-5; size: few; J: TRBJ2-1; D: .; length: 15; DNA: TGTGCCAGCAGTTATACGAGACTCGGATACAATGAGCAGTTCTTC; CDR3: CASSYTRLGYNEQFF
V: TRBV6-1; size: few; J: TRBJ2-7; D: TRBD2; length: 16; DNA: TGTGCCAGCAGTGAGGGACTAGCGGGGGGCGGTTACGAGCAGTACTTC; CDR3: CASSEGLAGGGYEQYF
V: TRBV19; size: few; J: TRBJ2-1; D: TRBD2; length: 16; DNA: TGTGCCAGTAGTCTGGGGCGGCTAGCGGGGGGGGATGAGCAGTTCTTC; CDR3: CASSLGRLAGGDEQFF
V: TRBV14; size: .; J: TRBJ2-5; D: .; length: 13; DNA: TGTGCCAGCAGCCGACAGCCCCAAGAGACCCAGTACTTC; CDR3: CASSRQPQETQYF
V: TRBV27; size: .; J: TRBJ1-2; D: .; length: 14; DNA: TGTGCCGTCGGTCGAGGGTTAGCTAACTATGGCTACACCTTC; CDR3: CAVGRGLANYGYTF
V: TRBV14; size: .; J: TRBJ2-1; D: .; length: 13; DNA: TGTGCCAGCAGCCAAGCATTGCGTCTGCAGCAGTTCTTC; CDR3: CASSQALRLQQFF
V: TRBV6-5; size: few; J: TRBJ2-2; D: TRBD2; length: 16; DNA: TGTGCCAGCAGTTTAGGACTAGCGCAAAACACCGGGGAGCTGTTTTTT; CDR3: CASSLGLAQNTGELFF
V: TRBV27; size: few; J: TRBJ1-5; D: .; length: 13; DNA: TGTGCCAGCAGTTTATTCGTGAATCAGCCCCAGCATTTT; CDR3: CASSLFVNQPQHF
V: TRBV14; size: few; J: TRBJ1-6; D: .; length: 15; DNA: TGTGCCAGCAGCCTCGCCGGGACCTATAATTCACCCCTCCACTTT; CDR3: CASSLAGTYNSPLHF
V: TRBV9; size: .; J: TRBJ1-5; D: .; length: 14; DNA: TGTGCCAGCAGCGTAGGACAGGAGATTCAGCCCCAGCATTTT; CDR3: CASSVGQEIQPQHF
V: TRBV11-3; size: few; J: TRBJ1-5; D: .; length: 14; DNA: TGTGCCAGCAGCTTATGCGGGAGTGGTAGGCCCCAGCATTTT; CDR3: CASSLCGSGRPQHF
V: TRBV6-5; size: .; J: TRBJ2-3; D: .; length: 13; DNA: TGTGCCAGCAGTTACCGCGCTTCAGATACGCAGTATTTT; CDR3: CASSYRASDTQYF